This entry describes one T cell receptor beta chain. This entry belongs to a study of T cell changes during pregnancy in multiple sclerosis. The data were produced by immunoSEQ multiplex PCR, yet TCRdb's version contains in-frame clones alone and is incomplete. The sample records 35,000 to 45,000 clones, 91% being singletons. This CDR3 is built from 13 residues. The germline V and J ends were trimmed by 4 bases and 7 bases, with 13 bases remaining between them. The germline CDR1 and CDR2 sequences are SNHLY and FYNNEI. The sequences come from CD4+ T cells from peripheral blood mononuclear cells, collected before pregnancy. The clonotype comes from a female donor with multiple sclerosis, enrolled in a pregnancy study. This chain links TRBV2 with TRBJ1-1; D is uncertain. CDR3 DNA: TGTGCCAGCAGTGGTGAAGACTTCGGTGAAGCTTTCTTT. It specifies CASSGEDFGEAFF.